This TCR beta chain was obtained from a study of blood T cells in healthy people across ages (dated by TCRdb to between 2014 and 2017). About the full investigation: In model experiments, template switching captured about one uniquely barcoded TCR beta cDNA molecule for every two T cells. Using deep sequencing normalized with unique cDNA molecular identifiers, the study measured how TCR beta repertoire diversity changes with age. The donors were divided into four age groups: young (average around 16 years), middle-aged (roughly 40), aged (about 62) and long-lived (roughly 88). To avoid experimental bias, donors of different ages were randomly spread across the sequencing lanes. Two additional independent replicas of 1 million unique cDNA reads from the same blood draw were analyzed for two donors (one aged 18 to 30 and one aged 80 or older). What the work shows at the level of the full study, not this receptor alone: Compared with the aged group, more naive CD4+ T cells, fewer expanded clones and increased TCR diversity were shown by the long-lived group, suggesting age selection. There was a strong correlation between observed TCR beta diversity and the percentage of naive T cells measured by flow cytometry. Donor CMV infection status was unknown, potentially confounding age-related changes in expanded clonotypes. Observed TCR beta diversity per million T cells fell roughly linearly with age, and a significant reduction was already apparent by age approximately 40. Estimates of total diversity from one million sequenced T cells were regarded as lower bounds and underestimates. Bulk unsorted PBMC profiling prevented conclusive comparison of naive and antigen-experienced compartments.

Details on this clonotype: Its antigen has not been determined. It has no much larger one-base neighbor in the sample; base qualities were not kept.

The protocol used for the library was 5' RACE. TCRdb records Illumina HiSeq 2500 as the sequencer. A second about 6 to 11 cycle PCR used a sample-barcoded 5' primer and a J-beta primer mix. Each TCR beta cDNA molecule received a unique molecular identifier from a template-switch 5' adaptor carrying 12 random nucleotides. Each sample yielded at least 2.5 million CDR3-containing paired-end reads. First-strand cDNA synthesis was performed from all RNA using the Mint cDNA synthesis kit, with priming by a TRBC-specific oligonucleotide. Following uracil-DNA glycosylase treatment, all cDNA underwent a first 18-cycle PCR with the universal primers M1SS and BC2_uni_R. The original methods were these. Each sample was normalized by randomly selecting 1 million high-quality reads, each carrying a distinct molecular identifier. Instead of being binned into consensus sequences, reads that shared molecular identifiers were thrown out. MiTCR, set to a Q25 quality threshold and the strictest error-elimination algorithm, was used for CDR3 identification, clonotype clustering and error correction. A nonparametric unseen species model using Euler transformation provided a lower-bound estimate of total TCR beta diversity. The public reads were reprocessed in TCRdb via fastp at Q25 and MiXCR, keeping in-frame beta chains. CDR3 protein sequences are deduplicated, and each keeps its most common genes and DNA. Here the V and J calls rest on TCRdb's processing, not on the authors' analysis. Counted in this sample were 700,000 to 950,000 distinct CDR3 sequences; around 40% of them appeared once. 20% to 25% of the sample lies in the top ten.

The donors were around 39 Caucasian individuals from Russia, aged about 6 to 95 years, who were systemically healthy. Each donor gave ten milliliters of peripheral blood, drawn into EDTA-treated Vacutainer tubes. Ficoll-Paque density-gradient centrifugation was used to isolate PBMCs, with at least 7 million per sample. Trizol reagent was used to extract total RNA from PBMCs, with at least 5.5 micrograms per sample. For every donor, an aliquot of PBMCs went through flow cytometry to measure the percentages of naive CD45RAhigh/CD27high T cells. Trimming removed 6 bases from V and 3 bases from J, leaving 11 bases between the germline ends. From the cysteine through the phenylalanine, the CDR3 covers 13 amino acids. The CDR3 DNA has 39 bases and is translated from base 1.

The chain was built from TRBV12-3 or TRBV12-4 and TRBJ2-5, with a weak D call of TRBD1 (5 bases match). The sequencing input was blood. This clonotype originated in a woman between 55 and 75 years old in good health. The encoded CDR3 is CASSRTNEETQYF. Read as DNA, the sequence is TGTGCCAGCAGCCGGACAAACGAAGAGACCCAGTACTTC.